Listed below are T cell receptor beta chains from one sample, sequenced in a study of technical replicates of blood from several donors. The assay was immunoSEQ multiplex PCR, and TCRdb's table has in-frame clones only and misses some. The sample has about 88,000 clones, around 94% seen once. Sample: T cells isolated from PBMCs. These TCRs come from a human donor in good health. Each CDR3 is given without its conserved first and last residue. Fields, in order: V gene, J gene, CDR3 protein.

V: TRBV28
J: TRBJ2-7
CDR3: ASSSLDEASYEQY

V: TRBV2
J: TRBJ2-7
CDR3: ASRPGGATYEQY

V: TRBV25-1
J: TRBJ2-4
CDR3: ASSESASRNIQY

V: TRBV7-9
J: TRBJ2-1
CDR3: ASSAGLAGGPNEQF

V: TRBV20-1
J: TRBJ1-6
CDR3: SAKRSPLH

V: TRBV6-5
J: TRBJ1-4
CDR3: ASSNEGGDEKLF

V: TRBV9
J: TRBJ2-2
CDR3: ASRSSGGAGELF

V: TRBV27
J: TRBJ2-3
CDR3: ASSQTGYSTDTQY

V: TRBV5-4
J: TRBJ2-1
CDR3: ASSPLGGQTNEQF

V: TRBV5-4
J: TRBJ2-5
CDR3: ASSSRAGQETQY

V: TRBV10-3
J: TRBJ2-3
CDR3: AISTSGGTDTQY

V: TRBV14
J: TRBJ1-2
CDR3: ASSGWRQSEVAT

V: TRBV19
J: TRBJ2-1
CDR3: ASSIDSNNEQF

V: TRBV15
J: TRBJ1-1
CDR3: ATSPSYNTEAF

V: TRBV25-1
J: TRBJ2-3
CDR3: ASSVETENPQY

V: TRBV5-1
J: TRBJ2-7
CDR3: ASSSEDSYEQY

V: TRBV11-3
J: TRBJ2-1
CDR3: ASSLAGSPYNEQF

V: TRBV9
J: TRBJ1-1
CDR3: ASSVERGTEAF

V: TRBV2
J: TRBJ1-6
CDR3: ASTGQLLRYNSPLH

V: TRBV10-1
J: TRBJ2-7
CDR3: ASSESIADEQY

V: TRBV11-3
J: TRBJ1-1
CDR3: ASSPDRVLGTEAF

V: TRBV19
J: TRBJ1-2
CDR3: ASSSRGLDYGYT

V: TRBV27
J: TRBJ2-1
CDR3: ASSLVGTPSYNEQF

V: TRBV6-1
J: TRBJ1-5
CDR3: ASAGAGNNQPQH

V: TRBV7-3
J: TRBJ1-1
CDR3: ASSPRAGGNTEAF

V: TRBV5-1
J: TRBJ2-2
CDR3: ASSSRGPGELF

V: TRBV6-1
J: TRBJ1-1
CDR3: ASSGQGFIMNTEAF

V: TRBV11-3
J: TRBJ2-7
CDR3: ASSYTGQFYEQY

V: TRBV11-3
J: TRBJ1-2
CDR3: ASSLRDRQVT

V: TRBV4-2
J: TRBJ2-1
CDR3: ASSQDVTEYNEQF

V: TRBV5-6
J: TRBJ2-2
CDR3: ASSLIRVNTGELF

V: TRBV5-1
J: TRBJ2-6
CDR3: ASSRQSGANVLT

V: TRBV5-5
J: TRBJ2-5
CDR3: ASSLYSGGETQY

V: TRBV6-6
J: TRBJ2-1
CDR3: ASGPLGSSYNEQF

V: TRBV6-1
J: TRBJ2-7
CDR3: ASKSRGRDEQY

V: TRBV29-1
J: TRBJ2-3
CDR3: SVRAVGATDTQY

V: TRBV12-5
J: TRBJ1-3
CDR3: ASGGQHGNTIY

V: TRBV29-1
J: TRBJ2-7
CDR3: SVEGDTYYEQY

V: TRBV15
J: TRBJ2-7
CDR3: ATSNPVSYEQY

V: TRBV6-6
J: TRBJ2-2
CDR3: ASSYSVLVPGGELF

V: TRBV6-6
J: TRBJ2-3
CDR3: ASSYGVPQWDTQY

V: TRBV19
J: TRBJ2-7
CDR3: ASSIGTSGAYEQY

V: TRBV6-5
J: TRBJ2-7
CDR3: ATAGTSGSTYEQY

V: TRBV7-3
J: TRBJ2-2
CDR3: ASSLQRNTGELF

V: TRBV2
J: TRBJ2-5
CDR3: ASSEGGAGQETQY

V: TRBV7-2
J: TRBJ1-1
CDR3: ASSHPSRATEAF

V: TRBV29-1
J: TRBJ2-7
CDR3: SVEGSRGGRYEQY

V: TRBV2
J: TRBJ2-2
CDR3: ASVWTANTGELF

V: TRBV28
J: TRBJ1-5
CDR3: ASSGTGGNQPQH

V: TRBV9
J: TRBJ2-6
CDR3: ASSGGGYLSGANVLT

V: TRBV6-1
J: TRBJ2-1
CDR3: ASSPGLPGGEQF

V: TRBV19
J: TRBJ1-6
CDR3: ASTFMSYNSPLH

V: TRBV30
J: TRBJ2-7
CDR3: AWGQGAGEQY

V: TRBV2
J: TRBJ1-1
CDR3: ASRIFWDRGPVLGVDTEAF

V: TRBV21-1
J: TRBJ1-1
CDR3: ASSKMRGTGVGTEAF

V: TRBV7-3
J: TRBJ2-4
CDR3: ASSHFDRQDSKNIQY